This T cell receptor beta chain was recorded in a study of cytomegalovirus exposure and HLA in healthy donors (dated by TCRdb to the late 2010s). Concerning the study at large: In an earlier analysis of 450 to 750 of the donors, 276 Gb of sequence data and 90 million to 120 million unique TCR beta sequences from roughly 190 million T cells were reported. About 280 gigabases of sequencing data and 70 million to 100 million unique TCR sequences made up an early release that covered 500 to 650 HLA-typed donors. Donor age, sex, ethnicity and CMV serostatus were collected together with the repertoire data. To predict cytomegalovirus infection status, the study brought together high-throughput TCR immunosequencing, statistical association of individual TCRs with disease status, and machine learning. Besides the first cohort of roughly 700 subjects, a separate validation cohort made up of over a hundred different subjects was used. HLA typing covered class I and class II loci at four-digit resolution. Among the approximately 430 genotyped donors, around 81% belonged to the genetic ancestry cluster associated with self-reported Caucasian donors. On average, roughly 250,000 unique TCR beta nucleotide sequences were sequenced per donor among a few hundred genotyped donors of the cohort, with roughly a sixth of those sequences being non-productive. Typing coverage differed by locus: A, B, C, DRB1 and DQB1 were typed in about 629-630 donors, DQA1 in about 510, DPA1 in around 580, and DPB1 in approximately 450. In a later genetic analysis, genome-wide SNP genotypes for about 55% of the roughly 700 donors were used, and that subset was treated as a discovery cohort. Rather than using new phenotypic data, the later analysis identified candidate immune exposures from TCR beta sequences and from how often those sequences occurred across donors. A later analysis re-examined previously published TCR beta repertoires from about 670 donors and added high-resolution HLA genotyping to investigate patterns of TCR occurrence. The study profiled the T cell repertoires of more than 500 subjects by immunosequencing and related them to cytomegalovirus serostatus. The study aimed to test whether cataloging public T cell receptors could reveal signatures of past pathogen exposure. Every discovery cohort repertoire had been produced on one sequencing platform. An earlier analysis of around 640 of the donors used high-throughput TCR beta sequencing to judge whether each TCR beta V gene segment behaved as functional or pseudogenic. Roughly five DR-DQ haplotypes were handled as single units for association and clustering, since linkage in the cohort was strong. What the work shows at the level of the full study, not this receptor alone: This cohort had only TCR beta chains sequenced, and the lack of alpha or paired-chain data limited which features could be detected. A group of highly shared sequence variants was considered likely to be a technical artifact of the sequencing pipeline. A further reported finding was that TCR beta sequences accurately predicted the HLA-A and HLA-B alleles for most subjects in the first cohort. In a later analysis, HLA-associated TCR beta chains showed more clonal expansion and lower generation probabilities than non-associated chains that were equally common. Linkage disequilibrium might explain the correlated functional status among segregating V segments, but an unknown experimental factor could not be ruled out. In a later analysis, the rate of TCR association differed among HLA loci, with DRB1 alleles having the most associated TCRs and HLA-C alleles having the fewest. According to a later analysis, most CMV-associated TCR beta chains appeared to be HLA-restricted, and the HLA associations seemed to be driven largely by CMV exposure. In a later genetic analysis, fewer N-insertions in productive TCRs were reported among donors in an Asian-associated ancestry cluster than the approximately 630-donor mean. Across donors, most TCR sequences were observed very rarely, whereas some public TCRs were present in many individuals. The study gave a list of 150 to 200 TCR beta chains associated with cytomegalovirus. Several of the top co-occurrence clusters appeared to be linked to parvovirus B19, influenza, CMV and Epstein-Barr virus, according to a later analysis. CMV serostatus was the only immune exposure information available for the cohort. In both the original and validation cohorts, the classifier was reported to diagnose cytomegalovirus status with high specificity and sensitivity. A later analysis associated about 17,000 TCR beta sequences with specific HLA alleles at a false discovery rate of 0.05. Because counts were too low, 15 to 20 rarely observed V segments, including chromosome 9 orphons, were excluded from the earlier analysis of 587 of the donors. Strong co-occurrence of HLA alleles, especially DR and DQ, made assigning TCR associations to individual alleles difficult. A few of the identified cytomegalovirus-associated TCR beta chains were confirmed in vitro to be specific for cytomegalovirus antigens. Because HLA typing was missing for some donors at each locus, association tests included only the typed subset. An association between a missense DCLRE1C variant and V-gene and J-gene trimming of TCR beta chains was found in a later genetic analysis and replicated in an independent cohort. According to the authors, the approach could potentially be generalized to other disease states and immunological phenotypes. Presence/absence analyses assumed roughly uniform sequencing depth across donors, an assumption that may not hold. Broadly in line with IMGT annotations, most TCR beta V segments showed up in productive rearrangements about 90% or about 30% of the time in an earlier analysis of some 590 of the donors.

Receptors were amplified or captured by the immunoSEQ multiplex PCR assay. For the multiplex PCR, a mixture combining 60 forward primers for TCR Vbeta segments and 13 reverse primers for TCR Jbeta segments was used. The CDR3 region of rearranged TCR beta genes was amplified from genomic DNA by a multiplex PCR assay. The amplified TCR beta libraries were sequenced on the Illumina HiSeq System as 87-base-pair reads. The original methods were these. Across the 500 to 700 repertoires, a later analysis counted about 81 million unique TCR beta chains, roughly 11 million of which were shared by at least two donors. A nearest-neighbor algorithm error-corrected the raw reads and collapsed the reads into unique sequences, merging closely related sequences to remove PCR and sequencing errors. CDR3 sequences were aligned to IMGT reference sequences to assign V, D and J gene segments. For a sequence to be retained, a match of at least six nucleotides to both a V gene segment and a J gene segment was required. A rearrangement was called productive if the CDR3 had no stop codons and remained in frame with V and J, and every other rearrangement was called non-productive. CDR3 was defined according to IMGT convention as the region running from the second conserved V-encoded cysteine to the conserved J-encoded phenylalanine. The earlier analysis of 550 to 650 of the donors excluded any sequence lacking an unambiguous match to a single V gene segment. An earlier analysis of fewer than 650 of the donors classified V segments as functional when productive rearrangements were above 56.7% and as segregating when the standard deviation between donors was above 5%. A statistical classification framework was built for diagnosing cytomegalovirus status from the catalog of TCR beta chain sequences. In a later analysis, TCR nucleotide sequences were compared against IMGT/GENE-DB human TR gene sequences so that V and J genes could be assigned. Using the TCRdist pipeline, a later analysis assigned CDR3 sequences along with most-parsimonious VDJ recombination scenarios. In a later analysis, each TCR beta chain was defined by its CDR3 amino acid sequence together with its V-gene family, and reads lacking a unique V-gene family were excluded. As a way to deal with suspected cross-contamination and a sequencing artifact, a later analysis dropped over 550 nucleotide sequences that were highly shared and had low generation probability. A later analysis calculated a clonal expansion index for each public chain from normalized within-repertoire ranks of inferred template counts. Generation probabilities in a later analysis came from a VDJ recombination model fitted to out-of-frame rearrangements, and those results were checked against IGoR. A later analysis scored TCR-TCR, TCR-HLA and TCR-CMV co-occurrence with hypergeometric tests, applying a repertoire-size bias correction to TCR pairs. To estimate false discovery rates, a later analysis permuted the HLA or CMV assignments 20 times. In a later analysis, co-occurring TCRs were grouped using DBSCAN, with TCRdist sequence similarity added in when clustering inside HLA-allele-positive subsets. Repertoires with fewer than 30,000 or more than 120,000 public chains, plus five repertoires with anomalous nucleotide sharing, were excluded from co-occurrence clustering. In TCRdb, the immuneACCESS table is reduced to in-frame sequences with V and J assigned. These tables do not hold every clone; where another copy was compared, an unresolved V gene accounts for under half, and the others remain unexplained. D and trimming come from the DNA, and the V and J calls and clone size come from that table. Within this sample are 90,000 to 110,000 clones, with about two thirds of them counted one time only. The leading ten clones occupy 5.4% of the sample.

In total, 500 to 700 healthy bone marrow donors made up the cohort. Cohort members were all nominally healthy when sampled, although unrecorded immune exposures were likely present. The donor tested CMV seropositive, placing the donor among the 250 to 300 seropositive members of the cohort. Every donor gave a peripheral blood sample, and the peripheral blood mononuclear cells from that sample were used for TCR beta sequencing. Genomic DNA was extracted from the blood cell samples with the Qiagen DNeasy Blood Extraction Kit. About this clone: Its recognized antigen is unknown. No base quality information exists; no much larger clone differs at one position.

The sequenced material came from PBMCs. The sequence derives from a woman aged 70 to 79 in good health and CMV-seropositive.

The CDR3 region has the sequence CASSLAITAVGVPYEQYF. The nucleotide sequence is TGTGCCAGCAGCTTAGCCATCACAGCGGTGGGAGTTCCCTACGAGCAGTACTTC. The chain joins TRBV7-2 to TRBJ2-7; matching of 5 bases hints at TRBD2 as the D gene. V drops 0 bases and J drops 2 bases, leaving 20 bases in between. The germline V gene provides CDR1 SGHTA and CDR2 FQGNSA. The CDR3 spans 18 residues, from the cysteine through the phenylalanine. The entry retains the CDR3 DNA only, 54 bases that are in frame from base 1.